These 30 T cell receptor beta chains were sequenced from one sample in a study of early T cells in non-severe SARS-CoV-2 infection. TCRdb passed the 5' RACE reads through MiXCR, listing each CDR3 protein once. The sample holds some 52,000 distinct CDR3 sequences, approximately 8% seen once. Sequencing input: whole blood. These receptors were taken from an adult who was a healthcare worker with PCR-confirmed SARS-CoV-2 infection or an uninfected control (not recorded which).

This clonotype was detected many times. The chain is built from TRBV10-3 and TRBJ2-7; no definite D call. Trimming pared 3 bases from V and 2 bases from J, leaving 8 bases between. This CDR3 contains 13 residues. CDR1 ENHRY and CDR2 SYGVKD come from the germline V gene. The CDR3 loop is CAISDNSPYEQYF. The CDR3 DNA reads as TGTGCCATCAGTGACAACAGTCCCTACGAGCAGTACTTC.

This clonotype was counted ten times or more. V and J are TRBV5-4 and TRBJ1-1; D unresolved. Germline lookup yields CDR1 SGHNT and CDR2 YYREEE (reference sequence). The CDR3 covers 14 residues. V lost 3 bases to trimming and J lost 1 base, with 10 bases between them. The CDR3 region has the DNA TGTGCCAGCAGCTCCCGAGACAAGAACACTGAAGCTTTCTTT. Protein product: CASSSRDKNTEAFF.

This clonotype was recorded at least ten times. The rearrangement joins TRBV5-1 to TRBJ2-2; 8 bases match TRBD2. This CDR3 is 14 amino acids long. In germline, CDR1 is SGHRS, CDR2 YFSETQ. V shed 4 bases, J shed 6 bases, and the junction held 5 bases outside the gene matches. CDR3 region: CASSPWTSPGELFF. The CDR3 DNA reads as TGCGCCAGCAGCCCTTGGACTAGCCCCGGGGAGCTGTTTTTT.

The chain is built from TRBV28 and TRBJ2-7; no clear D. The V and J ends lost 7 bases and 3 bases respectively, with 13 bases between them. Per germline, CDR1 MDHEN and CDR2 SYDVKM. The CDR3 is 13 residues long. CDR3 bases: TGTGCCAGCACCCTTAATCCCTACTACGAGCAGTACTTC. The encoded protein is CASTLNPYYEQYF.

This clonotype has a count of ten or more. The CDR3 spells CASSSSVGELFF. In nucleotides, the CDR3 is TGTGCCAGCAGCTCTAGTGTTGGGGAGCTGTTTTTT. V gene TRBV7-3 combines with J gene TRBJ2-2, with unresolved D. The V end was cut by 4 bases, the J end by 8 bases, with 8 bases between. CDR3 length: 12 amino acids. CDR1 is SGHTA and CDR2 is FQGTGA in the germline V gene. The variable domain in full, completed from reference TRBV7-3 and TRBJ2-2, reads GAGVSQTPSNKVTEKGKYVELRCDPISGHTALYWYRQSLGQGPEFLIYFQGTGAADDSGLPNDRFFAVRPEGSVSTLKIQRTERGDSAVYLCASSSSVGELFFGEGSRLTVL.

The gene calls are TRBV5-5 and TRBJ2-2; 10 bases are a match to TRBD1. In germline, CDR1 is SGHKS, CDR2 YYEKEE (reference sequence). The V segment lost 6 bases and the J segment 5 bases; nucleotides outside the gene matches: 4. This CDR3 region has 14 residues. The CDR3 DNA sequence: TGTGCCAGCACCATGGGACAGGGGACCGGGGAGCTGTTTTTT. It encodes CASTMGQGTGELFF.

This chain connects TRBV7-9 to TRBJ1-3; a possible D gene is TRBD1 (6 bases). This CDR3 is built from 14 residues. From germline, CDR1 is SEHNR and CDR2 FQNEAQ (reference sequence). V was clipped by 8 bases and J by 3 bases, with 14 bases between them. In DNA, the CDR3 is TGTGCCAGCGGTCATGCCAGGGGTGGAAACACCATATATTTT. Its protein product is CASGHARGGNTIYF.

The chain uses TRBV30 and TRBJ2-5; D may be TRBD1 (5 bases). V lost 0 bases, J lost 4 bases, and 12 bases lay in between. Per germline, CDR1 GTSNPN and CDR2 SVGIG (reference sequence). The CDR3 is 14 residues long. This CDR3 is CAWSVGEVRETQYF. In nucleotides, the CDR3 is TGTGCCTGGAGTGTAGGGGAAGTGAGAGAGACCCAGTACTTC.

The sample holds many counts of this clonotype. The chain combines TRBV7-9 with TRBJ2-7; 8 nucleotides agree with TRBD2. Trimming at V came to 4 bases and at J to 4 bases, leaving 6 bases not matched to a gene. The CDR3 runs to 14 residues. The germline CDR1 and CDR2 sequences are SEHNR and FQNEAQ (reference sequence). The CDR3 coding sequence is TGTGCCAGCAGCTCCGGGACTAGGTTATACGAGCAGTACTTC. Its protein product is CASSSGTRLYEQYF.

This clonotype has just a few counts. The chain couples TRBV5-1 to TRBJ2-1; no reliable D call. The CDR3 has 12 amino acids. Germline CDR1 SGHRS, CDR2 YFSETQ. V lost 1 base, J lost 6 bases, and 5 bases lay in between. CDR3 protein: CASSLTTNEQFF. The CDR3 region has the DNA TGCGCCAGCAGCTTGACGACCAATGAGCAGTTCTTC. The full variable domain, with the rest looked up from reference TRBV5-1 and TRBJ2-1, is KAGVTQTPRYLIKTRGQQVTLSCSPISGHRSVSWYQQTPGQGLQFLFEYFSETQRNKGNFPGRFSGRQFSNSRSEMNVSTLELGDSALYLCASSLTTNEQFFGPGTRLTVL.

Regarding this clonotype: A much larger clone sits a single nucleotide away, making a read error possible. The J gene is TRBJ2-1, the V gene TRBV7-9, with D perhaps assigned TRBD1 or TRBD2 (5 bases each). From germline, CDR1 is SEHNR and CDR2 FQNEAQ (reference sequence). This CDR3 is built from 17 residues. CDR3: CASSLAKGEGPYNEQLF. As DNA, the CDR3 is TGTGCCAGCAGCTTAGCGAAGGGAGAGGGACCCTACAATGAGCAGCTCTTC.

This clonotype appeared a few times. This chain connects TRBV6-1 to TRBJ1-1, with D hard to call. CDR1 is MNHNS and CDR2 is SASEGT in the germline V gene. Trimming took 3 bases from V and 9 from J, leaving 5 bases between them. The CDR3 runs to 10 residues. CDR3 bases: TGTGCCAGCAGTGAGGTAAAAGCTTTCTTT. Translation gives CASSEVKAFF.

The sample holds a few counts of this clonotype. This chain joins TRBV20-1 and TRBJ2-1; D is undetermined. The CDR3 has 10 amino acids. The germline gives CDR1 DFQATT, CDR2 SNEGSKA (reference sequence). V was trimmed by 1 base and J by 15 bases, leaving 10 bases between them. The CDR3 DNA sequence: TGCAGTGCTAGAGCTCCGGAGTTGTTCTTC. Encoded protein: CSARAPELFF.

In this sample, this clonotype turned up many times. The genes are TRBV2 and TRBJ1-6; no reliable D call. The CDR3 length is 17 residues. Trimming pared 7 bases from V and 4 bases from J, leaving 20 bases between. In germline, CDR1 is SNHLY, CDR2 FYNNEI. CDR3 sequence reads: CASIGGNSGLYNSPLHF. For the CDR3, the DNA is TGTGCCAGCATTGGAGGGAACAGCGGATTATATAATTCACCCCTCCACTTT.

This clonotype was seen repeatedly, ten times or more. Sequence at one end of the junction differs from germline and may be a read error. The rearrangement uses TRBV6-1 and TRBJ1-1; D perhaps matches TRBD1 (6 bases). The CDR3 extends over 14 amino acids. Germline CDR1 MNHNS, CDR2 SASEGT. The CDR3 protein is CASTRQALKTEAFF. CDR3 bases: TGTGCCAGCACCCGACAGGCTTTGAAGACTGAAGCTTTCTTT.

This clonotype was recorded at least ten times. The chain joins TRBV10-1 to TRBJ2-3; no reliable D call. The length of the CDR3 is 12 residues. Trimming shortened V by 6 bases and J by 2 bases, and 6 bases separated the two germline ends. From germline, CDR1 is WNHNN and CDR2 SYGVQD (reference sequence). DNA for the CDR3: TGCGCCAGCAGCCAAGACACAGATACGCAGTATTTT. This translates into CASSQDTDTQYF.

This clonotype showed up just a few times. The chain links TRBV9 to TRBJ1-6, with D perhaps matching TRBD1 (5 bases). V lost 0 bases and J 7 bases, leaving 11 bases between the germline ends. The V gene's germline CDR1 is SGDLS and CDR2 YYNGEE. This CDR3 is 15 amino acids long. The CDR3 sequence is CASSVGGTGNSPLHF. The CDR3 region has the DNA TGTGCCAGCAGCGTAGGCGGGACGGGGAATTCACCCCTCCACTTT.

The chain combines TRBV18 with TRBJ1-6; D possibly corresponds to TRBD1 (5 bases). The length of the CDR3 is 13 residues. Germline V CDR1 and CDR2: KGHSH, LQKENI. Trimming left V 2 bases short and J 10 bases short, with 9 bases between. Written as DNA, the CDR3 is TGTGCCAGCTCACCAGGGGGAGGATCACCCCTCCACTTT. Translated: CASSPGGGSPLHF.

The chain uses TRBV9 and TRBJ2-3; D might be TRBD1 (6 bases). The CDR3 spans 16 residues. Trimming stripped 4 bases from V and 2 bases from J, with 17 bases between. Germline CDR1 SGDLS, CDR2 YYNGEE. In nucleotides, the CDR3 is TGTGCCAGCAGCTTCTTAGGGACATCTTACACAGATACGCAGTATTTT. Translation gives CASSFLGTSYTDTQYF.

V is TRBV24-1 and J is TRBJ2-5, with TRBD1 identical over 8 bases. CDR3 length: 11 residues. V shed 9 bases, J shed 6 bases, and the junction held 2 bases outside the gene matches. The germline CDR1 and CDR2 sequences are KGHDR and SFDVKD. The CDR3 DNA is TGTGCCACCCGGGACAGGAAGACCCAGTACTTC. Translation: CATRDRKTQYF.

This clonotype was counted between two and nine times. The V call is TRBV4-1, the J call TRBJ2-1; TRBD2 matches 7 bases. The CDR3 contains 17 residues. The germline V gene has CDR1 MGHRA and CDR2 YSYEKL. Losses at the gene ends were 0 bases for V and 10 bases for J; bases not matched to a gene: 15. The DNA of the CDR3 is TGCGCCAGCAGCCAAGATATCACGGAGCGGGGCATCCCCGAGCAGTTCTTC. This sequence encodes CASSQDITERGIPEQFF.

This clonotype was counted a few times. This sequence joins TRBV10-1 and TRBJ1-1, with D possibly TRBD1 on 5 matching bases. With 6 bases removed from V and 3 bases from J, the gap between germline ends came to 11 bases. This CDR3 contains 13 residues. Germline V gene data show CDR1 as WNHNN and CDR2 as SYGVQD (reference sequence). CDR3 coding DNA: TGCGCCAGCAGCCGGGACCTAGACACTGAAGCTTTCTTT. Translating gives CASSRDLDTEAFF.

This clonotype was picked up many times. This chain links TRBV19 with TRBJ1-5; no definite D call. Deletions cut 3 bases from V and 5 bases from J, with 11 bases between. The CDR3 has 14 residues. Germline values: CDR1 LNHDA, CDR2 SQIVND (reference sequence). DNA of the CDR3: TGTGCCAGTAGTATTGGGTTCGGGGATCAGCCCCAGCATTTT. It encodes CASSIGFGDQPQHF. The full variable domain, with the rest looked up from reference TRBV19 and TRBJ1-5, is DGGITQSPKYLFRKEGQNVTLSCEQNLNHDAMYWYRQDPGQGLRLIYYSQIVNDFQKGDIAEGYSVSREKKESFPLTVTSAQKNPTAFYLCASSIGFGDQPQHFGDGTRLSIL.

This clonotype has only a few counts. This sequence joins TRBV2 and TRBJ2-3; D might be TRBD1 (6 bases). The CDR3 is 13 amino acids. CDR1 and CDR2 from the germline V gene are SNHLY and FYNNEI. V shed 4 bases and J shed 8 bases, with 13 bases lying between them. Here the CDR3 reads CASSGTAKATQYF. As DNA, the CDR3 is TGTGCCAGCAGTGGGACAGCGAAGGCTACGCAGTATTTT.

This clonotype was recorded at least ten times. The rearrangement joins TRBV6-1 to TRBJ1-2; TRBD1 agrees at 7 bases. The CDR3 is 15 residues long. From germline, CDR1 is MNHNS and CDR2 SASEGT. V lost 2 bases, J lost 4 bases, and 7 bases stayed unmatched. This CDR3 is CASSENRGPSYGYTF. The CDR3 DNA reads TGTGCCAGCAGTGAAAACAGGGGACCCTCCTATGGCTACACCTTC.

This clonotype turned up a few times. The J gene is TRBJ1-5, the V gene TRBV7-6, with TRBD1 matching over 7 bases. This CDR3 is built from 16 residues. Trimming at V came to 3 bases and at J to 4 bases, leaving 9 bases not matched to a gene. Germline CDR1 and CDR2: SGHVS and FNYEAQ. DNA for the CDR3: TGTGCCAGCAGCTTGTTATCAGGACAGGAGAATCAGCCCCAGCATTTT. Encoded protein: CASSLLSGQENQPQHF.

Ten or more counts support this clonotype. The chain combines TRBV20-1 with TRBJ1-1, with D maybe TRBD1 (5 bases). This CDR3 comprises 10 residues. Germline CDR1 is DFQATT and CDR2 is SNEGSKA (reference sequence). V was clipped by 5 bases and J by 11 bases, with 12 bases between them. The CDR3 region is CSAVRVMAFF. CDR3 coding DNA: TGCAGTGCTGTCAGGGTCATGGCTTTCTTT.

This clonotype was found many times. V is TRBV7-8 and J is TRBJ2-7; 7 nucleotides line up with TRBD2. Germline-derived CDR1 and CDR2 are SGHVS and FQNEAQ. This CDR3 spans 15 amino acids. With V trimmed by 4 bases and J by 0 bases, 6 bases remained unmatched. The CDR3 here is CASSSGTISSYEQYF. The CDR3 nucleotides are TGTGCCAGCAGCTCGGGGACTATTAGCTCCTACGAGCAGTACTTC.

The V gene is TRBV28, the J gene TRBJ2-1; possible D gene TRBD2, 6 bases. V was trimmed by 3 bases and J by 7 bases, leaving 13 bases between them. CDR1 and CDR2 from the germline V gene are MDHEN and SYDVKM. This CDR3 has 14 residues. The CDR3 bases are TGTGCCAGCAGTTTCCCCAGCGGGCGTAATGAGCAGTTCTTC. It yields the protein CASSFPSGRNEQFF.

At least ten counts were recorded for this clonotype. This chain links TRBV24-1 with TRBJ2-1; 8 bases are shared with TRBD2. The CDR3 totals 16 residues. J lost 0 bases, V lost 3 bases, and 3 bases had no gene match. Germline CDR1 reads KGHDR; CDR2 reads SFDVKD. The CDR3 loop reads CATSDALAGSYNEQFF. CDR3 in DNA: TGTGCCACCAGTGATGCTCTAGCGGGCTCCTACAATGAGCAGTTCTTC.